The entry below describes one TCR beta chain. These data are taken from a study of blood T cell repertoires in COVID-19. Study details: The samples span acute and convalescent COVID-19 from the United States, Italy and Spain. PBMCs, B-cell-depleted T cells, or T cells provided the cDNA or gDNA that made up the material.

Original processing notes: Cell counts per sample came from amplifying reference gene primers. Libraries were prepared by immunoSEQ multiplex PCR; TCRdb keeps only in-frame clonotypes and omits some of them. That table supplies the V and J calls and clone size; D and trimming were determined from the DNA. In the table there are fewer than 700,000 clones, about 88% of which are singletons. The V end was cut by 4 bases, the J end by 0 bases, with 10 bases between. Germline CDR1 reads SGHAT; CDR2 reads FQNNGV. The CDR3 is 15 amino acids. Seattle researchers signed up patients amid active infection and tracked them longitudinally.

The receptor was isolated from a woman between 45 and 60 years old with COVID-19, enrolled during active disease. The V call is TRBV11-2, the J call TRBJ1-3, with unresolved D. Sequenced sample: peripheral blood. The CDR3 DNA is TGTGCCAGCAGCTCTCTGGGCCGCTCTGGAAACACCATATATTTT. It is translated as CASSSLGRSGNTIYF. Full variable domain (outside the CDR3, taken from reference TRBV11-2 and TRBJ1-3): EAGVAQSPRYKIIEKRQSVAFWCNPISGHATLYWYQQILGQGPKLLIQFQNNGVVDDSQLPKDRFSAERLKGVDSTLKIQPAKLEDSAVYLCASSSLGRSGNTIYFGEGSWLTVV.